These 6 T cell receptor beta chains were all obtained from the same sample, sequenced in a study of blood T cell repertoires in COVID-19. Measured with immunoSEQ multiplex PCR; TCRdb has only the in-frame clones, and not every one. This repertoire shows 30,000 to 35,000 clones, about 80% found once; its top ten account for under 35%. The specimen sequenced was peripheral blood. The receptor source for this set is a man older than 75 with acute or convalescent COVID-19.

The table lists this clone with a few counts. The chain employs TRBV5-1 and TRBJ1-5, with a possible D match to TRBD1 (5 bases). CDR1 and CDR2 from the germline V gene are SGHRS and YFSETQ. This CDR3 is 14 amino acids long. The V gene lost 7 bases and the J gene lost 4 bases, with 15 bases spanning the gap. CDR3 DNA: TGCGCCAGCTCGCAGGGTAATAGAAATCAGCCCCAGCATTTT. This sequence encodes CASSQGNRNQPQHF.

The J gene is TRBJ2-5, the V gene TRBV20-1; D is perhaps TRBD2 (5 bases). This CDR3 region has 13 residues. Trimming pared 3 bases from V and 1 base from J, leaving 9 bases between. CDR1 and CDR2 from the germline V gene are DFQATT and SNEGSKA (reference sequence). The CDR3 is CSASSGGQETQYF. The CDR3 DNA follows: TGCAGTGCTAGTTCAGGAGGCCAAGAGACCCAGTACTTC.

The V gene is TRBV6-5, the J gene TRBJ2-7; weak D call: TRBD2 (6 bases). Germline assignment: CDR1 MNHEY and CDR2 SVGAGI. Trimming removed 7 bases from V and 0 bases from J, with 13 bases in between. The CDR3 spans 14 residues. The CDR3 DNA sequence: TGTGCCAGCATTATCCGGGACTCCTCCTACGAGCAGTACTTC. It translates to CASIIRDSSYEQYF.

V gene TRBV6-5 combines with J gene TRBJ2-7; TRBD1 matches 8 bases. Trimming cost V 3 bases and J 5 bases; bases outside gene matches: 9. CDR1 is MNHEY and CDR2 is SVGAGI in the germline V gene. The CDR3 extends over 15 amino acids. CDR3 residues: CASSYSAGGGNEQYF. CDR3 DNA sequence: TGTGCCAGCAGTTATTCGGCAGGGGGCGGCAACGAGCAGTACTTC.

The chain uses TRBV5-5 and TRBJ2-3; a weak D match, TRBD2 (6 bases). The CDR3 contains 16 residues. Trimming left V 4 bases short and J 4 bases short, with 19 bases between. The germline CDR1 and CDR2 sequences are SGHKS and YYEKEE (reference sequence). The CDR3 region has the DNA TGTGCCAGCAGCGGACGACGCGGGGTGGGCGCAGATACGCAGTATTTT. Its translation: CASSGRRGVGADTQYF.

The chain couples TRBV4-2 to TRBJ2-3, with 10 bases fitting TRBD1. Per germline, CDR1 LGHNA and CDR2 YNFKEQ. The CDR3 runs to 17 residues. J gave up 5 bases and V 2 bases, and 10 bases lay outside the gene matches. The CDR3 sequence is CASSQRETGGRGDTQYF. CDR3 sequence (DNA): TGTGCCAGCAGCCAAAGAGAGACAGGGGGCAGGGGAGATACGCAGTATTTT.